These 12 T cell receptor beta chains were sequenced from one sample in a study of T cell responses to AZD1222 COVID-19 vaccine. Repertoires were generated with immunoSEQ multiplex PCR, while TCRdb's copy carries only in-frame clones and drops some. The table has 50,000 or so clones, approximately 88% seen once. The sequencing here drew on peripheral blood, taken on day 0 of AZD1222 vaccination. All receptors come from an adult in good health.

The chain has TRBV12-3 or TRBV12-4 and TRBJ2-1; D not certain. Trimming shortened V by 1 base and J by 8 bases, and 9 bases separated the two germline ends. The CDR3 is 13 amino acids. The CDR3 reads CASSLDATDEQFF. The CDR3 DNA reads TGTGCCAGCAGTTTAGACGCTACAGATGAGCAGTTCTTC.

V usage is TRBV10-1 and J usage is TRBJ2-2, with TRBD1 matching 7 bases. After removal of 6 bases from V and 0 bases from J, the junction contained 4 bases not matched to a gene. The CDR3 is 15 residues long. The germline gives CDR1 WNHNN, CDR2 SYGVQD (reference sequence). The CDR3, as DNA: TGCGCCAGCAGCCGGGACAGTTCGAACACCGGGGAGCTGTTTTTT. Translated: CASSRDSSNTGELFF.

Here the CDR3 DNA reads TGTGCCTGGAGTCTCCCGGGCCAGGGCAATCAGCCCCAGCATTTT. Its translation is CAWSLPGQGNQPQHF. The chain combines TRBV30 with TRBJ1-5; D remains unclear. From germline, CDR1 is GTSNPN and CDR2 SVGIG (reference sequence). The CDR3 consists of 15 residues. V shed 2 bases and J shed 2 bases, with 13 bases lying between them.

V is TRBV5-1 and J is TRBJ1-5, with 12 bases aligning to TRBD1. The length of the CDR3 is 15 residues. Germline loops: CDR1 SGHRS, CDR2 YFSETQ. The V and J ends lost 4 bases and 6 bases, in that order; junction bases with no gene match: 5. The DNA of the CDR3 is TGCGCCAGCAGCCCGGGACAGGGGGCAAGTCAGCCCCAGCATTTT. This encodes CASSPGQGASQPQHF. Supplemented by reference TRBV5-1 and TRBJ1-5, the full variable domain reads KAGVTQTPRYLIKTRGQQVTLSCSPISGHRSVSWYQQTPGQGLQFLFEYFSETQRNKGNFPGRFSGRQFSNSRSEMNVSTLELGDSALYLCASSPGQGASQPQHFGDGTRLSIL.

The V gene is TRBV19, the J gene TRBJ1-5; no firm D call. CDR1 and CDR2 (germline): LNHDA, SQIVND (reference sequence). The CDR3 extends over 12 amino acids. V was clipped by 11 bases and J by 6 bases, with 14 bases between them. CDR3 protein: CAPGLQGQPQHF. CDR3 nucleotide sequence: TGTGCCCCCGGGTTGCAAGGTCAGCCCCAGCATTTT. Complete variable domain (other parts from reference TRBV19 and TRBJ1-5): DGGITQSPKYLFRKEGQNVTLSCEQNLNHDAMYWYRQDPGQGLRLIYYSQIVNDFQKGDIAEGYSVSREKKESFPLTVTSAQKNPTAFYLCAPGLQGQPQHFGDGTRLSIL.

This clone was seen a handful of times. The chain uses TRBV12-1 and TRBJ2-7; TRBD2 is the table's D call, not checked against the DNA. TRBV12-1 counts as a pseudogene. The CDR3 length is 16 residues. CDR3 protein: CASTPGTSGRYYEQYF. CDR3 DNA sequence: TGTGCCAGCACCCCCGGGACTAGCGGGAGGTACTACGAGCAGTACTTC.

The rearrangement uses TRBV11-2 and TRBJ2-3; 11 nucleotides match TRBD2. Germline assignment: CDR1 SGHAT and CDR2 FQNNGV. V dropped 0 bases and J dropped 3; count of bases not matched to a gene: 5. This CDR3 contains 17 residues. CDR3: CASSLDLAGGITDTQYF. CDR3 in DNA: TGTGCCAGCAGCTTAGATCTAGCGGGAGGTATAACAGATACGCAGTATTTT.

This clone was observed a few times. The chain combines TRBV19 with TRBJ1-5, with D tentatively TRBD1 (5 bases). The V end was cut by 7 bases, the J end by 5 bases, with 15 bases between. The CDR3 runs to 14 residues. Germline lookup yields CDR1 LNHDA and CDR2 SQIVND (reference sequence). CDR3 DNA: TGTGCCAGTACCCCCCCGGGGGGATATCAGCCCCAGCATTTT. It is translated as CASTPPGGYQPQHF.

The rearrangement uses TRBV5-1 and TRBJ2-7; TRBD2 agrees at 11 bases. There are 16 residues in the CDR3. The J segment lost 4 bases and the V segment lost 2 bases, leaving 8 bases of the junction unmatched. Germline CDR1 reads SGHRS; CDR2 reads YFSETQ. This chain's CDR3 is CASSFTGTSGSYEQYF. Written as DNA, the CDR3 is TGCGCCAGCAGCTTTACCGGGACTAGCGGTTCATACGAGCAGTACTTC.

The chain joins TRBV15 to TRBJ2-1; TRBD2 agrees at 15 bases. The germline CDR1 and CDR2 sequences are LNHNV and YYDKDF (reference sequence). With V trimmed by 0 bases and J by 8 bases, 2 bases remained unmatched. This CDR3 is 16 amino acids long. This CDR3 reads CATSREGTSGRYEQFF. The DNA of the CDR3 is TGTGCCACCAGCAGAGAAGGGACTAGCGGGAGGTATGAGCAGTTCTTC.

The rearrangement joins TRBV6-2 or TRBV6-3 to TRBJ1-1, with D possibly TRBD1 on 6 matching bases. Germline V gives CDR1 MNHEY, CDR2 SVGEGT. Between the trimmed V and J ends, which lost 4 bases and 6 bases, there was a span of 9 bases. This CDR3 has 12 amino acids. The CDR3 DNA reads TGTGCCAGCAGTTCAGGACAGTCTGAAGCTTTCTTT. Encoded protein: CASSSGQSEAFF.

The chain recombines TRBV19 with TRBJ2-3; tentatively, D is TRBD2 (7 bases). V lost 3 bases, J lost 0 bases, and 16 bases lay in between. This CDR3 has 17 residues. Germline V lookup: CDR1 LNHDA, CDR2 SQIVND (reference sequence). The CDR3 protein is CASSIRGGSGSTDTQYF. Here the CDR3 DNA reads TGTGCCAGTAGTATTAGGGGGGGTAGCGGGAGCACAGATACGCAGTATTTT. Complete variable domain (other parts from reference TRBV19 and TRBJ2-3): DGGITQSPKYLFRKEGQNVTLSCEQNLNHDAMYWYRQDPGQGLRLIYYSQIVNDFQKGDIAEGYSVSREKKESFPLTVTSAQKNPTAFYLCASSIRGGSGSTDTQYFGPGTRLTVL.